This T cell receptor (beta chain) comes out of a study of blood T cells in healthy people across ages. V was clipped by 4 bases and J by 5 bases, with 16 bases between them. The length of the CDR3 is 15 residues. Germline V gives CDR1 KGHDR, CDR2 SFDVKD. General study findings and limits: Naive T cell percentage strongly correlated with TCR beta diversity.

Concerning this clonotype: The antigen is not known.

Primers used in a second PCR of roughly 7 to 12 cycles were a sample-barcoded 5' primer and a J-beta primer mix. TCRdb re-called the 5' RACE reads with MiXCR, one entry per CDR3 protein. Of approximately 790,000 distinct CDR3 sequences listed, under 80% are singletons. The clonotype originates from a man aged 25-45 years in good health. Sequencing was performed on blood. The V and J genes are TRBV24-1 and TRBJ2-5; no clear D. The CDR3 region is CATSDGPWSPETQYF. In nucleotides, the CDR3 is TGTGCCACCAGTGACGGTCCGTGGTCTCCGGAGACCCAGTACTTC.